These 8 T cell receptor beta chains share one sample of origin, sequenced in a study of blood T cell repertoires in COVID-19. TCRdb's table, derived via immunoSEQ multiplex PCR, lists solely in-frame clones and lacks some. Here the sample spans a few hundred thousand clones, approximately 91% being singletons. Source material: peripheral blood. The source is a man between 45 and 60 years old with COVID-19, enrolled during active disease.

The J gene is TRBJ2-1, the V gene TRBV4-1, with D possibly being TRBD2 (7 bases). Per the germline V gene, CDR1 is MGHRA and CDR2 is YSYEKL. V was clipped by 5 bases and J by 5 bases, with 22 bases between them. This CDR3 is 17 amino acids long. The DNA for the CDR3 is TGCGCCAGCAGCGCCATCGCGGGGGCCCAGGAGGACAATGAGCAGTTCTTC. Translation gives CASSAIAGAQEDNEQFF.

The chain recombines TRBV9 with TRBJ1-4; 7 bases fit TRBD1. Unmatched junction bases numbered 9, after V lost 3 bases and J lost 4 bases. Germline CDR1 reads SGDLS; CDR2 reads YYNGEE. There are 16 residues in the CDR3. CDR3 nucleotides: TGTGCCAGCAGCGCCGCCCAGACAGGGTTTAATGAAAAACTGTTTTTT. It yields the protein CASSAAQTGFNEKLFF.

This chain connects TRBV5-8 to TRBJ2-5, with 9 bases that match TRBD1. Germline-derived CDR1 and CDR2 are SGHTS and YDEGEE. V shed 4 bases, J shed 1 base, and the junction held 5 bases outside the gene matches. This CDR3 spans 15 amino acids. CDR3 coding DNA: TGTGCCAGCAGCGGACAGACAGGGGGCCAAGAGACCCAGTACTTC. This gives the protein CASSGQTGGQETQYF. Drawing the rest from reference TRBV5-8 and TRBJ2-5, the complete variable domain is EAGVTQSPTHLIKTRGQQATLRCSPISGHTSVYWYQQALGLGLQFLLWYDEGEERNRGNFPPRFSGRQFPNYSSELNVNALELEDSALYLCASSGQTGGQETQYFGPGTRLLVL.

The gene calls are TRBV6-5 and TRBJ2-3, with a weak D call TRBD2 (6 bases). The CDR3 extends over 15 amino acids. Trimming left V 5 bases short and J 1 base short, with 13 bases between. Germline V gene data show CDR1 as MNHEY and CDR2 as SVGAGI. The CDR3, as DNA: TGTGCCAGCAGTCCCCGCCCGGGAGGCACAGATACGCAGTATTTT. Its translation is CASSPRPGGTDTQYF.

This clone has a handful of counts. The chain recombines TRBV19 with TRBJ2-3, with 11 positions matching TRBD2. J lost 3 bases, V lost 3 bases, and 2 bases had no gene match. The germline V gene encodes CDR1 LNHDA and CDR2 SQIVND (reference sequence). The CDR3 loop spans 15 amino acids. The CDR3 is CASSITSGSTDTQYF. CDR3 coding DNA: TGTGCCAGTAGTATCACTAGCGGGAGTACAGATACGCAGTATTTT.

DNA for the CDR3: TGTGCCAGTAGAGCACAGGGCCCAGATACGCAGTATTTT. As protein: CASRAQGPDTQYF. This chain joins TRBV19 and TRBJ2-3, with a weak D call TRBD1 (6 bases). The CDR3 runs 13 residues. V lost 6 bases to trimming and J lost 4 bases, with 11 bases between them. In germline, CDR1 is LNHDA, CDR2 SQIVND (reference sequence).

The chain carries TRBV3-1 (or the pseudogene TRBV3-2) and TRBJ2-5, with a tentative D call TRBD2 (5 bases). Germline V gene lookup returns CDR1 LGHDT and CDR2 YNNKEL (reference sequence). Trimming removed 1 base from V and 6 bases from J, with 12 bases in between. CDR3 length: 14 residues. The CDR3 region is CASSQVLGVKTQYF. In DNA, the CDR3 is TGTGCCAGCAGCCAAGTTCTCGGGGTGAAGACCCAGTACTTC.

The V gene is TRBV29-1, the J gene TRBJ1-5, with D hard to call. V lost 4 bases and J 4 bases, leaving 8 bases between the germline ends. CDR3 length: 12 amino acids. Germline V gene data show CDR1 as SQVTM and CDR2 as ANQGSEA. The CDR3: CSVGGRNQPQHF. The CDR3 DNA is TGCAGCGTTGGTGGGAGGAATCAGCCCCAGCATTTT.